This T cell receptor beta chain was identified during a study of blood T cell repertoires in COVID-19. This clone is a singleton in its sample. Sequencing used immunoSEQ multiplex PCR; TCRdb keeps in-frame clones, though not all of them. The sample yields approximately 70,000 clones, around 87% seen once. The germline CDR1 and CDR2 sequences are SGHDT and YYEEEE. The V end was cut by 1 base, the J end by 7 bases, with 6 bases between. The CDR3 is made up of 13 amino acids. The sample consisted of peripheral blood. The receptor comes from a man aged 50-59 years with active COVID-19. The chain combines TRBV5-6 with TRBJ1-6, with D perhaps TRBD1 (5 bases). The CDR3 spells CASSLWGNSPLHF. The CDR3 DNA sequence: TGTGCCAGCAGCTTGTGGGGCAATTCACCCCTCCACTTT.